The T cell receptor beta chain described here comes from a study of blood T cells in healthy people across ages. Study findings and constraints: Since the PBMCs were unsorted, naive and antigen-experienced cells could not be conclusively compared. Versus aged donors, long-lived donors had higher diversity and more naive CD4+ cells.

Of note for this clonotype: The antigen remains undetermined.

For the second PCR, which ran for roughly 7 to 11 cycles, a sample-barcoded 5' primer and a J-beta primer mix were used. At least 2.5 million CDR3-containing paired-end reads were obtained per sample. In TCRdb, the 5' RACE reads were re-called with MiXCR into one record per CDR3 protein. In the table there are about 1.4 million distinct CDR3 sequences, approximately 60% of which are singletons. V lost 6 bases to trimming and J lost 4 bases; unmatched junction nucleotides: 8. From germline, CDR1 is SQVTM and CDR2 ANQGSEA. The CDR3 sequence is 14 residues long. The sequenced material came from blood. The clonotype originates from a man aged 18 to 30 in good health. The V call is TRBV29-1, the J call TRBJ1-3, with 8 bases that match TRBD1. In DNA, the CDR3 is TGCAGCGTCATACGGACAGGGCTGGGAAACACCATATATTTT. The encoded protein is CSVIRTGLGNTIYF.